The rows below give T cell receptor beta chains drawn from one sample of a study of beta chain features in type 1 diabetes. Clones were read by immunoSEQ multiplex PCR, and TCRdb kept only the in-frame ones, dropping some. The data hold a few hundred thousand clones, with more than 13% observed a single time. The sequenced sample consisted of naive CD4+ T cells from blood. Every receptor here comes from a woman under 30 in good health. Each CDR3 is given with its conserved first and last residue.

j_gene	v_gene	CDR3aa
TRBJ2-1	TRBV25-1	CASSPLHEQFF
TRBJ2-6	TRBV5-4	CASSTQNRGGGANVLTF
TRBJ1-3	TRBV7-2	CASSFTQGHSGNTIYF
TRBJ1-1	TRBV27	CASSLNGGRLNTEAFF
TRBJ2-1	TRBV20-1	CSSTSYNEQFF
TRBJ2-1	TRBV28	CASSLHPEHFF
TRBJ2-3	TRBV6-5	CASSYAGTGRTDTQYF
TRBJ1-5	TRBV11-2	CASRRNGNQPQHF
TRBJ1-1	TRBV30	CAWKYMNTEAFF
TRBJ1-2	TRBV27	CASSLSSGNNYGYTF
TRBJ2-5	TRBV10-1	CASSEYRRETQYF
TRBJ1-1	TRBV25-1	CASSSGQGRNTEAFF
TRBJ2-7	TRBV30	CTWNPSARAHEQYF
TRBJ2-2	TRBV6-5	CASSYYTNTGELFF
TRBJ2-7	TRBV27	CASREGLAGRGWSYEQYF
TRBJ2-4	TRBV28	CASSPGTSGRSHIQYF
TRBJ2-3	TRBV10-3	CAISGTSGRVGDTQYF
TRBJ2-1	TRBV5-4	CASSAVGLAVYNEQFF
TRBJ2-5	TRBV4-2	CASSQGPRREGGETQYF
TRBJ2-3	TRBV30	CAWRQISGASTDTQYF
TRBJ1-4	TRBV30	CAWSVGALTTNEKLFF
TRBJ2-2	TRBV5-4	CASSFGGTSSTGELFF
TRBJ2-5	TRBV30	CAWSVEAGGKTQYF
TRBJ1-1	TRBV20-1	CSARDLVEAFF
TRBJ2-1	TRBV7-2	CASSLDVAGGYNEQFF
TRBJ2-3	TRBV13	CASSLTLRTSGADTQYF
TRBJ2-1	TRBV7-3	CASSLRRGGGDEQFF
TRBJ2-1	TRBV15	CATSKGGTSRSEQFF
TRBJ2-1	TRBV7-3	CASSQGTSGRSNEQFF
TRBJ2-7	TRBV9	CASSRWGDDYEQYF
TRBJ2-2	TRBV29-1	CSVTGQGANTGELFF
TRBJ2-1	TRBV7-2	CASSLARHEQFF
TRBJ1-2	TRBV28	CASSLSGSGTGGYGYTF
TRBJ2-7	TRBV12-1	CASSSDPTAFYEQYF
TRBJ2-7	TRBV11-1	CASSFGRGREQYF
TRBJ2-5	TRBV30	CASSEIQETQYF
TRBJ2-7	TRBV11-2	CASTQQGGEQYF
TRBJ1-3	TRBV30	CAWRPGPGNTIYF
TRBJ2-7	TRBV7-2	CASSFTSGMIYEQYF
TRBJ1-4	TRBV28	CASKDRGREKLFF
TRBJ2-3	TRBV27	CASSLSLRFTDTQYF